Shown below are 32 T cell receptor beta chains from a single sample sequenced in a study of neurological immune-mediated disorders. TCRdb re-analysed the 5' RACE reads in MiXCR, keeping a single row per CDR3 protein. The sample holds around 13,000 distinct CDR3 sequences, over 9.5% seen once. Sequencing was performed on PBMCs. The receptor source for this set is a woman in her thirties or forties in good health.

The table lists this clonotype with many counts. The chain employs TRBV5-1 and TRBJ2-2, with 7 bases aligning to TRBD1. The CDR3 contains 15 residues. J lost 4 bases, V lost 0 bases, and 3 bases had no gene match. CDR1 and CDR2 from the germline V gene are SGHRS and YFSETQ. The CDR3 sequence: CASSLVAGGTGELFF. CDR3 nucleotides: TGCGCCAGCAGCTTGGTGGCAGGGGGCACCGGGGAGCTGTTTTTT. The variable domain in full, completed from reference TRBV5-1 and TRBJ2-2, reads KAGVTQTPRYLIKTRGQQVTLSCSPISGHRSVSWYQQTPGQGLQFLFEYFSETQRNKGNFPGRFSGRQFSNSRSEMNVSTLELGDSALYLCASSLVAGGTGELFFGEGSRLTVL.

The sample holds many counts of this clonotype. The CDR3 loop reads CSVPPTSGLSTDTQYF. The CDR3 bases are TGCAGCGTCCCTCCGACTAGCGGGCTTTCCACAGATACGCAGTATTTT. This chain links TRBV29-1 with TRBJ2-3; 10 bases are shared with TRBD2. Germline V gene data show CDR1 as SQVTM and CDR2 as ANQGSEA. The CDR3 sequence is 16 residues long. V lost 6 bases to trimming and J lost 2 bases; unmatched junction nucleotides: 11.

This clonotype appeared many times. The V call is TRBV28, the J call TRBJ2-5; 7 nucleotides agree with TRBD1. The germline V gene encodes CDR1 MDHEN and CDR2 SYDVKM. This CDR3 contains 13 residues. The J segment lost 7 bases and the V segment lost 10 bases, leaving 12 bases of the junction unmatched. CDR3 in DNA: TGTGCCATCAACCGCGGACAGGTTGGGACCCAGTACTTC. This codes for CAINRGQVGTQYF.

Ten or more counts support this clonotype. The V call is TRBV12-3 or TRBV12-4, the J call TRBJ2-7, with D unclear. The CDR3 has 13 amino acids. Trimming stripped 1 base from V and 2 bases from J, with 6 bases between. CDR3 sequence reads: CASSLGGTYEQYF. The CDR3, as DNA: TGTGCCAGCAGTTTAGGGGGAACCTACGAGCAGTACTTC.

This clonotype was counted many times. The rearrangement joins TRBV7-2 to TRBJ1-1; D is uncertain. Germline V gene sequence: CDR1 SGHTA, CDR2 FQGNSA. There are 14 residues in the CDR3. V was shortened by 7 bases and J by 0 bases, with 12 bases between the two germline ends. The CDR3 loop reads CASTRGGMNTEAFF. The CDR3 DNA reads TGTGCCAGCACCCGCGGAGGCATGAACACTGAAGCTTTCTTT. Drawing the rest from reference TRBV7-2 and TRBJ1-1, the complete variable domain is GAGVSQSPSNKVTEKGKDVELRCDPISGHTALYWYRQSLGQGLEFLIYFQGNSAPDKSGLPSDRFSAERTGGSVSTLTIQRTQQEDSAVYLCASTRGGMNTEAFFGQGTRLTVV.

The table lists this clonotype with many counts. V gene TRBV4-1 combines with J gene TRBJ2-2, with no clear D. Trimming removed 3 bases at V and 2 bases at J, with 1 base between. The CDR3 consists of 12 residues. Looked up from germline, CDR1 is MGHRA and CDR2 is YSYEKL. The CDR3 region is CASSHNTGELFF. CDR3 bases: TGCGCCAGCAGCCATAACACCGGGGAGCTGTTTTTT.

This clonotype has a count of ten or more. V usage is TRBV7-6 and J usage is TRBJ2-2; D remains unclear. Per germline, CDR1 SGHVS and CDR2 FNYEAQ. The CDR3 consists of 12 residues. With 4 bases removed from V and 6 bases from J, the gap between germline ends came to 6 bases. CDR3 loop: CASSSEPGELFF. DNA of the CDR3: TGTGCCAGCAGCTCGGAACCCGGGGAGCTGTTTTTT. The full variable domain, with the rest looked up from reference TRBV7-6 and TRBJ2-2, is GAGVSQSPRYKVTKRGQDVALRCDPISGHVSLYWYRQALGQGPEFLTYFNYEAQQDKSGLPNDRFSAERPEGSISTLTIQRTEQRDSAMYRCASSSEPGELFFGEGSRLTVL.

This clonotype was counted many times. The chain combines TRBV15 with TRBJ2-2, with 9 nucleotides matching TRBD2. Germline V gene sequence: CDR1 LNHNV, CDR2 YYDKDF (reference sequence). Trimming removed 6 bases from V and 0 bases from J; junction bases left unmatched: 5. This CDR3 spans 16 amino acids. The CDR3 DNA is TGTGCCACCAGAAGTGGACTAGCGACGAACACCGGGGAGCTGTTTTTT. This translates into CATRSGLATNTGELFF.

This clonotype was detected many times. The chain links TRBV20-1 to TRBJ1-2; no clear D. Per the germline V gene, CDR1 is DFQATT and CDR2 is SNEGSKA (reference sequence). This CDR3 has 13 amino acids. The CDR3, as DNA: TGCAGCGTCCCTGCGGCCCGTAACTATGGCTACACCTTC. It encodes CSVPAARNYGYTF.

This clonotype has ten or more counts. The rearrangement joins TRBV6-2 or TRBV6-3 to TRBJ2-5; D assignment may be TRBD1 or TRBD2 (5 bases each). There are 14 residues in the CDR3. From germline, CDR1 is MNHEY and CDR2 SVGEGT. Trimming removed 5 bases at V and 4 bases at J, with 14 bases between. The CDR3 sequence is CASSPGDLRETQYF. The CDR3 region has the DNA TGTGCCAGCAGTCCCGGGGACCTAAGAGAGACCCAGTACTTC.

This clonotype was picked up many times. The chain employs TRBV3-1 and TRBJ2-3; D is uncertain. Between the trimmed V and J ends, which lost 0 bases and 4 bases, there was a span of 2 bases. The germline V gene encodes CDR1 LGHDT and CDR2 YNNKEL (reference sequence). The CDR3 contains 12 residues. CDR3 in amino acids: CASSQDSDTQYF. In DNA, the CDR3 is TGTGCCAGCAGCCAAGATTCAGATACGCAGTATTTT.

This clonotype was seen ten or more times. The chain has TRBV5-5 and TRBJ1-5; D is ambiguous. Germline values: CDR1 SGHKS, CDR2 YYEKEE (reference sequence). The CDR3 covers 13 residues. The ends were cut back, 4 bases at V and 5 bases at J, with 10 bases in the middle. This CDR3 is CASSPAGDQPQHF. In nucleotides, the CDR3 is TGTGCCAGCAGCCCCGCCGGGGATCAGCCCCAGCATTTT.

This clonotype was seen at least ten times. The CDR3 is CASSLVKGSSGNTIYF. The CDR3 DNA follows: TGTGCCAGCAGCTTAGTTAAGGGCAGCTCTGGAAACACCATATATTTT. This sequence joins TRBV7-8 and TRBJ1-3, with D uncertain. V was trimmed by 1 base and J by 0 bases, leaving 10 bases between them. The CDR3 runs to 16 residues. Germline V gene data show CDR1 as SGHVS and CDR2 as FQNEAQ. The variable domain in full, completed from reference TRBV7-8 and TRBJ1-3, reads GAGVSQSPRYKVAKRGQDVALRCDPISGHVSLFWYQQALGQGPEFLTYFQNEAQLDKSGLPSDRFFAERPEGSVSTLKIQRTQQEDSAVYLCASSLVKGSSGNTIYFGEGSWLTVV.

This clonotype was seen at least ten times. V gene TRBV11-2 combines with J gene TRBJ1-1; TRBD1 matches at 9 bases. The V gene end was trimmed by 3 bases and the J gene end by 4 bases; junction bases not matched to a gene: 3. This CDR3 contains 14 residues. Germline CDR1 SGHAT, CDR2 FQNNGV. CDR3 DNA sequence: TGTGCCAGCAGCTTCCCGGGACAGGGCACTGAAGCTTTCTTT. Its protein product is CASSFPGQGTEAFF.

The chain recombines TRBV30 with TRBJ2-7, with D tentatively TRBD2 (6 bases). Trimming took off 0 bases at V and 2 bases at J, with 11 bases between the two ends. This CDR3 has 14 residues. Germline-derived CDR1 and CDR2 are GTSNPN and SVGIG (reference sequence). The CDR3 coding sequence is TGTGCCTGGAGTGTAACGGCGGGGACCTACGAGCAGTACTTC. Its translation: CAWSVTAGTYEQYF. Filled out from reference TRBV30 and TRBJ2-7, the complete variable domain reads SQTIHQWPATLVQPVGSPLSLECTVEGTSNPNLYWYRQAAGRGLQLLFYSVGIGQISSEVPQNLSASRPQDRQFILSSKKLLLSDSGFYLCAWSVTAGTYEQYFGPGTRLTVT.

This clonotype showed up many times. The chain has TRBV25-1 and TRBJ2-2; a possible D gene is TRBD1 (5 bases). CDR1 is MGHDK, CDR2 SYGVNS, per germline. The CDR3 is made up of 16 amino acids. Trimming stripped 4 bases from V and 5 bases from J, with 17 bases between. CDR3: CASSGWGPLGTGELFF. The CDR3 region has the DNA TGTGCCAGCAGTGGGTGGGGCCCGTTGGGAACCGGGGAGCTGTTTTTT.

This clonotype showed up many times. V and J are TRBV5-1 and TRBJ2-7, with D possibly TRBD1 on 7 matching bases. The CDR3 runs 15 residues. Between the trimmed V and J ends, which lost 0 bases and 5 bases, there was a span of 15 bases. Germline CDR1 SGHRS, CDR2 YFSETQ. The CDR3 protein is CASSLGGGGIDEQYF. The CDR3 nucleotides are TGCGCCAGCAGCTTGGGTGGAGGGGGCATCGACGAGCAGTACTTC.

V usage is TRBV5-1 and J usage is TRBJ2-7, with TRBD1 matching 8 bases. V shed 1 base, J shed 4 bases, and the junction held 4 bases outside the gene matches. Germline CDR1 reads SGHRS; CDR2 reads YFSETQ. The CDR3 runs 14 residues. CDR3 DNA: TGCGCCAGCAGCTTGCTCCAGGGGGCTTACGAGCAGTACTTC. This gives the protein CASSLLQGAYEQYF.

This clonotype has ten or more counts. The chain carries TRBV20-1 and TRBJ2-7, with 10 bases aligning to TRBD1. From germline, CDR1 is DFQATT and CDR2 SNEGSKA (reference sequence). Trimming took 6 bases from V and 3 from J; bases not matched to a gene: 11. This CDR3 spans 15 amino acids. The CDR3, as DNA: TGCAGTGCGGGAAATGACAGGGGGCCCCTCTACGAGCAGTACTTC. This sequence encodes CSAGNDRGPLYEQYF.

This clonotype was recorded at least ten times. This sequence joins TRBV5-1 and TRBJ2-5; D unclear. The CDR3 sequence is 13 residues long. Trimming cost V 4 bases and J 2 bases, with 9 bases left between them. Germline V CDR1 and CDR2: SGHRS, YFSETQ. CDR3 loop: CASSTYLQETQYF. The DNA for the CDR3 is TGCGCCAGCAGCACTTATTTACAAGAGACCCAGTACTTC.

This clonotype was counted many times. The J gene is TRBJ2-1, the V gene TRBV18; TRBD1 might be the D (5 bases). The CDR3 sequence is 12 residues long. Germline V lookup: CDR1 KGHSH, CDR2 LQKENI. V was pared by 3 bases and J by 5 bases, with 5 bases between. CDR3 nucleotides: TGTGCCAGCTCACCGACAGACAATGAGCAGTTCTTC. As protein: CASSPTDNEQFF.

This clonotype was recorded at least ten times. This chain links TRBV19 with TRBJ2-1; 7 bases line up with TRBD2. The CDR3 consists of 14 residues. CDR1 and CDR2 from the germline V gene are LNHDA and SQIVND (reference sequence). V lost 4 bases, J lost 2 bases, and 2 bases stayed unmatched. CDR3 protein: CASSREGTYNEQFF. Written as DNA, the CDR3 is TGTGCCAGTAGTAGGGAGGGTACCTACAATGAGCAGTTCTTC. Full variable domain (outside the CDR3, taken from reference TRBV19 and TRBJ2-1): DGGITQSPKYLFRKEGQNVTLSCEQNLNHDAMYWYRQDPGQGLRLIYYSQIVNDFQKGDIAEGYSVSREKKESFPLTVTSAQKNPTAFYLCASSREGTYNEQFFGPGTRLTVL.

In its sample, this clonotype was seen many times. This chain uses TRBV28 with TRBJ2-7; possible D gene TRBD1, 5 bases. The V gene's germline CDR1 is MDHEN and CDR2 SYDVKM. V lost 5 bases, J lost 0 bases, and 8 bases lay in between. There are 13 residues in the CDR3. The CDR3 DNA sequence: TGTGCCAGCAGTAGGACATCCTCCTACGAGCAGTACTTC. Translated, it gives CASSRTSSYEQYF.

This clonotype was seen at least ten times. V is TRBV14 and J is TRBJ2-7; tentatively, D is TRBD1 (6 bases). Trimming removed 4 bases at V and 0 bases at J, with 13 bases between. The CDR3 is 15 residues long. Germline V gene sequence: CDR1 SGHDN, CDR2 FVKESK. CDR3 residues: CASSPGQSSSYEQYF. DNA of the CDR3: TGTGCCAGCAGCCCAGGACAGTCCAGCTCCTACGAGCAGTACTTC. Full variable domain (outside the CDR3, taken from reference TRBV14 and TRBJ2-7): EAGVTQFPSHSVIEKGQTVTLRCDPISGHDNLYWYRRVMGKEIKFLLHFVKESKQDESGMPNNRFLAERTGGTYSTLKVQPAELEDSGVYFCASSPGQSSSYEQYFGPGTRLTVT.

This clonotype was observed at least ten times. The chain combines TRBV20-1 with TRBJ2-1; the match to TRBD2 covers 12 bases. The CDR3 runs to 14 residues. Germline-derived CDR1 and CDR2 are DFQATT and SNEGSKA (reference sequence). Trimming at V came to 6 bases and at J to 7 bases, leaving 7 bases not matched to a gene. This CDR3 is CSASTSGRTNEQFF. In nucleotides, the CDR3 is TGCAGTGCCTCGACTAGCGGGAGAACAAATGAGCAGTTCTTC.

This clonotype appeared many times. This rearrangement joins TRBV7-8 to TRBJ2-2; perhaps D is TRBD1 or TRBD2 (5 bases each). CDR1 and CDR2 (germline): SGHVS, FQNEAQ. The length of the CDR3 is 14 residues. V was clipped by 5 bases and J by 6 bases, with 13 bases between them. The DNA for the CDR3 is TGTGCCAGCAGCACGAGGCAGGGACCCGGGGAGCTGTTTTTT. Protein: CASSTRQGPGELFF.

This clonotype was picked up many times. This chain links TRBV6-2 or TRBV6-3 with TRBJ1-5; D is undetermined. Germline V gives CDR1 MNHEY, CDR2 SVGEGT. V lost 2 bases and J 5 bases, leaving 7 bases between the germline ends. This CDR3 is built from 13 residues. The DNA of the CDR3 is TGTGCCAGCAGTTACGGGGAGGATCAGCCCCAGCATTTT. It yields the protein CASSYGEDQPQHF.

There are many counts of this clonotype. The chain combines TRBV6-2 or TRBV6-3 with TRBJ2-7; the match to TRBD2 covers 13 bases. Germline values: CDR1 MNHEY, CDR2 SVGEGT. The CDR3 runs to 16 residues. The junction had 8 bases not matched to a gene; V was cut back by 6 bases and J by 3 bases. The CDR3 loop reads CASRTSGLAGDYEQYF. CDR3 coding DNA: TGTGCCAGCAGAACCTCCGGACTAGCGGGGGACTACGAGCAGTACTTC.

This clonotype has ten or more counts. J is TRBJ2-1 and V is TRBV20-1; 10 positions agree with TRBD2. This CDR3 has 14 amino acids. Germline CDR1 reads DFQATT; CDR2 reads SNEGSKA (reference sequence). V was pared by 1 base and J by 6 bases, with 3 bases of the junction left unmatched. The chain's CDR3 is CSARVASGGNEQFF. CDR3 DNA: TGCAGTGCTAGAGTGGCTAGCGGGGGCAATGAGCAGTTCTTC.

This clonotype was observed at least ten times. The chain has TRBV5-1 and TRBJ1-5; D is possibly TRBD1 (6 bases). This CDR3 spans 15 amino acids. V was shortened by 3 bases and J by 2 bases, with 12 bases between the two germline ends. The germline CDR1 and CDR2 sequences are SGHRS and YFSETQ. The CDR3 nucleotides are TGCGCCAGCAGCTGGTCAGGGGAACGCAATCAGCCCCAGCATTTT. It is translated as CASSWSGERNQPQHF.

There are many counts of this clonotype. The J gene is TRBJ1-2, the V gene TRBV7-9; TRBD1 agrees at 9 bases. The CDR3 has 17 residues. Trimming cost V 2 bases and J 5 bases; bases outside gene matches: 12. CDR1 and CDR2 from the germline V gene are SEHNR and FQNEAQ (reference sequence). CDR3 amino acids: CASSLPGQGGKGYGYTF. The CDR3 bases are TGTGCCAGCAGCTTACCGGGACAGGGAGGAAAGGGGTATGGCTACACCTTC. The full variable domain, with the rest looked up from reference TRBV7-9 and TRBJ1-2, is DTGVSQNPRHKITKRGQNVTFRCDPISEHNRLYWYRQTLGQGPEFLTYFQNEAQLEKSRLLSDRFSAERPKGSFSTLEIQRTEQGDSAMYLCASSLPGQGGKGYGYTFGSGTRLTVV.

This clonotype was recorded many times. The V and J genes are TRBV6-1 and TRBJ2-7; TRBD1 aligns across 7 bases. The germline V gene encodes CDR1 MNHNS and CDR2 SASEGT. Trimming took 6 bases from V and 4 from J; bases not matched to a gene: 15. The CDR3 is 16 residues long. The DNA of the CDR3 is TGTGCCAGCAGGACCGGGACAGCCGGGTTCGGGTACGAGCAGTACTTC. Translated: CASRTGTAGFGYEQYF.